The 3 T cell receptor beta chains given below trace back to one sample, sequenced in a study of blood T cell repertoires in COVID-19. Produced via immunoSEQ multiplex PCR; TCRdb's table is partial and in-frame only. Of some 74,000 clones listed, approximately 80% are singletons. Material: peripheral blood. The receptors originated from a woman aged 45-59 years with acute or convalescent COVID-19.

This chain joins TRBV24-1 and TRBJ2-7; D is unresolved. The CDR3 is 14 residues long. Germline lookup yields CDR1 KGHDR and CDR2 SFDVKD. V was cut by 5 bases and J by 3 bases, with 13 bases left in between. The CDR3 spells CATSGVAEVYEQYF. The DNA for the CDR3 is TGTGCCACCAGTGGGGTAGCAGAGGTCTACGAGCAGTACTTC.

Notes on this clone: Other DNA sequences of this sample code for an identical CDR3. CDR3 DNA: TGCGCCAGCAGCCAAGAAGCGGGTTTCAATCAGCCCCAGCATTTT. This gives the protein CASSQEAGFNQPQHF. This sequence joins TRBV4-1 and TRBJ1-5; D remains unclear. Germline V gives CDR1 MGHRA, CDR2 YSYEKL. V lost 0 bases, J lost 3 bases, and 9 bases lay in between. The CDR3 spans 15 residues.

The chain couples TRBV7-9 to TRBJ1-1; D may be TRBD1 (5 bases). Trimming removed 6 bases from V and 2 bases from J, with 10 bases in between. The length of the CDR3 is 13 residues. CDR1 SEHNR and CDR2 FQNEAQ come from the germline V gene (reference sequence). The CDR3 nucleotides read TGTGCCAGCAGGTTGACAGATAACACTGAAGCTTTCTTT. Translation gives CASRLTDNTEAFF.